What follows are 18 T cell receptor beta chains derived from one specimen sequenced in a study of blood T cell repertoires in COVID-19. Measured with immunoSEQ multiplex PCR; TCRdb has only the in-frame clones, and not every one. The data contain 200,000 to 300,000 clones, 88% of them singletons. Sequenced material: PBMCs or T cells enriched from blood (not recorded which). These receptors all come from a woman between 35 and 50 years old with acute COVID-19.

In this sample, this clone turned up once. The chain has TRBV28 and TRBJ2-1; D ambiguous. V was shortened by 2 bases and J by 4 bases, with 12 bases between the two germline ends. There are 15 residues in the CDR3. Germline CDR1 is MDHEN and CDR2 is SYDVKM. The CDR3 region has the DNA TGTGCCAGCAGTTTAATGCAGGCGACGTACAATGAGCAGTTCTTC. Its translation is CASSLMQATYNEQFF.

J is TRBJ1-1 and V is TRBV18; a possible D gene is TRBD1 (5 bases). Germline values: CDR1 KGHSH, CDR2 LQKENI. This CDR3 spans 13 amino acids. The ends were cut back, 6 bases at V and 3 bases at J, with 11 bases in the middle. The CDR3 nucleotides read TGTGCCAGCTCCGACTCCAGGGACACTGAAGCTTTCTTT. This encodes CASSDSRDTEAFF.

This clone has a single count. The chain employs TRBV5-5 and TRBJ1-1; D unresolved. The germline gives CDR1 SGHKS, CDR2 YYEKEE (reference sequence). V was pared by 1 base and J by 1 base, with 14 bases between. This CDR3 comprises 16 residues. This chain's CDR3 is CASSLIRPRGNTEAFF. The DNA for the CDR3 is TGTGCCAGCAGCTTGATAAGACCCCGAGGGAACACTGAAGCTTTCTTT.

The chain carries TRBV24-1 and TRBJ2-5; D possibly corresponds to TRBD2 (6 bases). From germline, CDR1 is KGHDR and CDR2 SFDVKD. The CDR3 covers 13 residues. Trimming left V 7 bases short and J 5 bases short, with 13 bases between. The CDR3: CATSREPVETQYF. In DNA, the CDR3 is TGTGCCACCAGCCGGGAGCCTGTTGAGACCCAGTACTTC.

V and J are TRBV3-1 (or the pseudogene TRBV3-2) and TRBJ1-1; D unclear. The CDR3 contains 13 residues. Germline CDR1 reads LGHDT; CDR2 reads YNNKEL (reference sequence). V lost 8 bases to trimming and J lost 3 bases, with 13 bases between them. CDR3 nucleotides: TGTGCCAGCTCGTTGACCGGGGACACTGAAGCTTTCTTT. Its translation is CASSLTGDTEAFF.

This chain uses TRBV27 with TRBJ1-6; D is perhaps TRBD1 (5 bases). The germline CDR1 and CDR2 sequences are MNHEY and SMNVEV (reference sequence). Trimming took 10 bases from V and 6 from J, leaving 13 bases between them. CDR3 length: 13 residues. This CDR3 is CATYGGGNSPLHF. CDR3 DNA: TGTGCCACCTACGGCGGGGGTAATTCACCCCTCCACTTT.

The rearrangement uses TRBV30 and TRBJ2-7, with D possibly matching TRBD2 (5 bases). Per the germline V gene, CDR1 is GTSNPN and CDR2 is SVGIG (reference sequence). Trimming left V 1 base short and J 2 bases short, with 9 bases between. This CDR3 region has 13 residues. The CDR3 sequence is CAWSARGTYEQYV. Written as DNA, the CDR3 is TGTGCCTGGAGTGCTAGAGGGACCTACGAGCAGTACGTC.

This chain connects TRBV9 to TRBJ2-2, with TRBD1 matching over 10 bases. Germline V gene data show CDR1 as SGDLS and CDR2 as YYNGEE. Trimming at V came to 3 bases and at J to 4 bases, leaving 6 bases not matched to a gene. The CDR3 consists of 16 residues. CDR3 protein: CASSAGQGIGTGELFF. CDR3 DNA: TGTGCCAGCAGCGCGGGACAGGGGATCGGCACCGGGGAGCTGTTTTTT.

V is TRBV7-2 and J is TRBJ2-3; 9 nucleotides line up with TRBD2. Germline V CDR1 and CDR2: SGHTA, FQGNSA. CDR3 length equals 18 residues. Unmatched junction bases numbered 12, after V lost 4 bases and J lost 1 base. CDR3 sequence (DNA): TGTGCCAGCAGCTCCCTAGCGGCTAGCGGGATGGGCACAGATACGCAGTATTTT. This encodes CASSSLAASGMGTDTQYF. The full variable domain, rest sourced from reference TRBV7-2 and TRBJ2-3, is GAGVSQSPSNKVTEKGKDVELRCDPISGHTALYWYRQSLGQGLEFLIYFQGNSAPDKSGLPSDRFSAERTGGSVSTLTIQRTQQEDSAVYLCASSSLAASGMGTDTQYFGPGTRLTVL.

V gene TRBV3-1 (or the pseudogene TRBV3-2) combines with J gene TRBJ2-1, with 7 bases fitting TRBD2. V shed 2 bases and J 2 bases; nucleotides not matched to a gene: 6. Germline-derived CDR1 and CDR2 are LGHDT and YNNKEL (reference sequence). The CDR3 sequence is 16 residues long. The CDR3 bases are TGTGCCAGCAGCCAAATGGGGCGGGGGACCTACAATGAGCAGTTCTTC. It specifies CASSQMGRGTYNEQFF.

The genes are TRBV30 and TRBJ1-5; D is unclear. V was shortened by 5 bases and J by 5 bases, with 13 bases between the two germline ends. Germline V CDR1 and CDR2: GTSNPN, SVGIG (reference sequence). The CDR3 is 13 residues long. The CDR3 protein is CAWGKGGDQPQHF. DNA of the CDR3: TGTGCCTGGGGCAAAGGTGGAGATCAGCCCCAGCATTTT.

The CDR3 coding sequence is TGTGCCAGTAGTATAGGTGGCAGGCCGAATGAAAAACTGTTTTTT. Its translation is CASSIGGRPNEKLFF. The rearrangement uses TRBV19 and TRBJ1-4; D unclear. CDR3 length equals 15 residues. The V gene lost 1 base and the J gene lost 5 bases, with 11 bases spanning the gap. Looked up from germline, CDR1 is LNHDA and CDR2 is SQIVND (reference sequence).

The rearrangement uses TRBV29-1 and TRBJ2-1; maybe TRBD1 (6 bases). The V gene lost 7 bases and the J gene lost 0 bases, with 10 bases spanning the gap. CDR1 and CDR2 from the germline V gene are SQVTM and ANQGSEA. This CDR3 spans 13 amino acids. The CDR3 reads CSGGQSSYNEQFF. DNA for the CDR3: TGCAGCGGCGGACAGAGCTCCTACAATGAGCAGTTCTTC.

CDR3 residues: CASSLGQGGSPLHF. The CDR3 coding sequence is TGTGCCAGCAGCCTGGGACAGGGAGGTTCACCCCTCCACTTT. V usage is TRBV2 and J usage is TRBJ1-6; 9 bases agree with TRBD1. The V gene's germline CDR1 is SNHLY and CDR2 FYNNEI. The CDR3 spans 14 residues. Trimming at V came to 6 bases and at J to 9 bases, leaving 6 bases not matched to a gene.

The rearrangement uses TRBV30 and TRBJ2-7; no firm D call. Germline CDR1 and CDR2: GTSNPN and SVGIG (reference sequence). Trimming took off 3 bases at V and 4 bases at J, with 7 bases between the two ends. CDR3 length equals 11 residues. The CDR3 bases are TGTGCCTGGAGAATAGCTTACGAGCAGTACTTC. Amino acids: CAWRIAYEQYF.

This chain links TRBV5-1 with TRBJ2-2; D unclear. V lost 2 bases and J lost 6, with 11 bases in between. The CDR3 has 14 amino acids. Germline V gene lookup returns CDR1 SGHRS and CDR2 YFSETQ. The CDR3 here is CASSFSTEAGELFF. In DNA form, the CDR3 reads TGCGCCAGCAGCTTTTCTACTGAGGCCGGGGAGCTGTTTTTT. Supplemented by reference TRBV5-1 and TRBJ2-2, the full variable domain reads KAGVTQTPRYLIKTRGQQVTLSCSPISGHRSVSWYQQTPGQGLQFLFEYFSETQRNKGNFPGRFSGRQFSNSRSEMNVSTLELGDSALYLCASSFSTEAGELFFGEGSRLTVL.

The V gene is TRBV27, the J gene TRBJ1-2; 8 positions match TRBD1. Germline CDR1 is MNHEY and CDR2 is SMNVEV (reference sequence). The CDR3 sequence is 15 residues long. J gave up 8 bases and V 5 bases, and 13 bases lay outside the gene matches. The CDR3 is CASSKLASGTGGYTF. The CDR3 DNA is TGTGCCAGCAGTAAATTGGCCTCCGGGACAGGCGGCTACACCTTC.

The chain carries TRBV28 and TRBJ2-7; 9 bases are a match to TRBD1. CDR1 is MDHEN and CDR2 is SYDVKM in the germline V gene. The length of the CDR3 is 16 residues. Germline trimming cut 3 bases from V and 1 base from J; bases unmatched to any gene: 7. The CDR3 DNA reads TGTGCCAGCAGTTTTAGGACAGGGGCTAAGTCCTACGAGCAGTACTTC. It translates to CASSFRTGAKSYEQYF.